Following are 13 T cell receptor beta chains from one sample sequenced in a study of molecular identifiers for immune sequencing clone quantification. TCRdb analysed the PCR reads with MiXCR anew, one entry per CDR3 protein. The table lists hundreds of thousands of distinct CDR3 sequences, roughly 27% of them singletons. The sequencing input was naive CD8+ T cells from blood, with Jurkat cell RNA spiked in. Subset: FACS-sorted CD8+CD4-CCR7+CD45RA+ naive T cells. These receptors were obtained from a human donor in good health. Some libraries in this study had Jurkat cell RNA spiked in.

With respect to this clonotype: This may arise from a read error, as a much more abundant clone is one base away. The rearrangement joins TRBV27 to TRBJ2-7; TRBD2 is a possible D gene (6 bases). This CDR3 spans 13 amino acids. Germline V gives CDR1 MNHEY, CDR2 SMNVEV (reference sequence). CDR3: CASSWRESYEQHF. CDR3 nucleotide sequence: TGTGCCAGCAGTTGGAGGGAGTCCTACGAGCAGCACTTC.

This clonotype came up once. Since a much larger clone is just one base distant, this may be a read error. The genes are TRBV7-9 and TRBJ1-4; 7 positions match TRBD1. This CDR3 contains 16 residues. Per the germline V gene, CDR1 is SEHNR and CDR2 is FQNEAQ (reference sequence). The CDR3, as DNA: TGTGCCAGCAGCCCGTGGACGGAGGGGGCTAATGAAATACTGTTTTTT. Translation: CASSPWTEGANEILFF.

The chain is built from TRBV29-1 and TRBJ1-2; perhaps TRBD1 as D (6 bases). Germline loops: CDR1 SQVTM, CDR2 ANQGSEA. CDR3 length equals 14 residues. Trimming took 6 bases from V and 7 from J, leaving 21 bases between them. CDR3 nucleotides: TGCAGCGTAAGTCCGGGACATTTGGCCGGTGGCTACACCTTC. This codes for CSVSPGHLAGGYTF.

On this clonotype: This sequence may be a read error, since a much larger clone differs from it by one base. The chain employs TRBV27 and TRBJ2-3; D may be TRBD2 (6 bases). Trimming removed 7 bases from V and 2 bases from J, with 19 bases in between. This CDR3 region has 16 residues. Germline lookup yields CDR1 MNHEY and CDR2 SMNVEV (reference sequence). The CDR3, as DNA: TGTGCCAGCAATCTTCAGCCCGGGAGTGTCACAGATACGCAGTATTTT. This sequence encodes CASNLQPGSVTDTQYF.

This chain uses TRBV25-1 with TRBJ1-1; D may be TRBD1 (5 bases). Germline V gene lookup returns CDR1 MGHDK and CDR2 SYGVNS. V was trimmed by 10 bases and J by 8 bases, leaving 20 bases between them. There are 13 residues in the CDR3. CDR3 amino acids: CATRTGTSREAFF. DNA for the CDR3: TGTGCCACACGAACCGGGACGTCAAGAGAAGCTTTCTTT.

This clonotype was observed a handful of times. The rearrangement joins TRBV9 to TRBJ1-4; D is possibly TRBD1 (6 bases). CDR1 SGDLS and CDR2 YYNGEE come from the germline V gene. V dropped 3 bases and J dropped 8 bases, with 17 bases sitting between them. The CDR3 covers 15 residues. The CDR3 nucleotides are TGTGCCAGCAGCGCCGATTGGGGGCTGGGAGAAAAACTGTTTTTT. Translating it yields CASSADWGLGEKLFF.

The gene calls are TRBV29-1 and TRBJ2-1; no firm D call. There are 13 residues in the CDR3. CDR1 SQVTM and CDR2 ANQGSEA come from the germline V gene. Trimming removed 4 bases at V and 0 bases at J, with 7 bases between. The chain's CDR3 is CSVGVPSYNEQFF. The CDR3, as DNA: TGCAGCGTTGGTGTCCCCTCCTACAATGAGCAGTTCTTC.

This clonotype was seen a handful of times. The chain is built from TRBV1 and TRBJ2-3; the D call TRBD2 from the table was never checked on the DNA. TRBV1 is assigned pseudogene status. The CDR3 is 19 amino acids. CDR3 in DNA: TGCACCAGCAGCCAACCTAACAACTTAGCAAGCGGGACGACAGATACGCAGTATTTT. Translation gives CTSSQPNNLASGTTDTQYF.

The CDR3 region is CASSLYGTFYNEQFF. CDR3 in DNA: TGTGCCAGCAGTTTGTACGGGACCTTCTACAATGAGCAGTTCTTC. The chain is built from TRBV27 and TRBJ2-1, with D perhaps being TRBD1 or TRBD2 (5 bases each). V lost 3 bases, J lost 3 bases, and 12 bases lay in between. Germline V gene data show CDR1 as MNHEY and CDR2 as SMNVEV (reference sequence). CDR3 length equals 15 residues.

This clonotype showed up just a few times. The V call is TRBV12-3 or TRBV12-4, the J call TRBJ2-7, with 7 bases matching TRBD2. CDR3 length: 14 residues. The J segment lost 7 bases and the V segment lost 4 bases, leaving 10 bases of the junction unmatched. CDR3 residues: CASSSRGRAGEQYF. CDR3 nucleotides: TGTGCCAGCAGTTCCCGAGGGAGGGCGGGAGAGCAGTACTTC.

This clonotype came up many times. This chain connects TRBV6-2 or TRBV6-3 to TRBJ2-3; no clear D gene. This CDR3 region has 13 residues. V was pared by 4 bases and J by 5 bases, with 10 bases between. Germline CDR1 reads MNHEY; CDR2 reads SVGEGT. CDR3 sequence: CASSSEQLDTQYF. In DNA, the CDR3 is TGTGCCAGCAGTTCAGAACAACTAGATACGCAGTATTTT.

This clonotype occurred many times. The chain carries TRBV29-1 and TRBJ2-7, with a tentative D call TRBD2 (5 bases). CDR1 is SQVTM and CDR2 is ANQGSEA in the germline V gene. This CDR3 contains 13 residues. The V end was cut by 7 bases, the J end by 2 bases, with 15 bases between. The CDR3 spells CSGVDGLTYEQYF. The CDR3 nucleotides are TGCAGCGGTGTGGACGGACTGACCTACGAGCAGTACTTC.

This clonotype occurred many times. The V gene is TRBV7-6, the J gene TRBJ2-3; 8 bases match TRBD2. The CDR3 runs 16 residues. Germline V gene data show CDR1 as SGHVS and CDR2 as FNYEAQ. J gave up 3 bases and V 1 base, and 6 bases lay outside the gene matches. DNA for the CDR3: TGTGCCAGCAGCTTAGTTAGCGGGGCCGTAACAGATACGCAGTATTTT. This codes for CASSLVSGAVTDTQYF.